These 22 T cell receptor beta chains were all obtained from the same sample, sequenced in a study of OX40 agonist ivuxolimab in advanced cancers. The data were produced by immunoSEQ multiplex PCR, yet TCRdb's version contains in-frame clones alone and is incomplete. The data contain around 150,000 clones, about 92% of them singletons. The sequencing used CD4+ or CD8+ T cells sorted from blood, collected in a trial of the OX40 agonist ivuxolimab. The receptor source for this set is an adult with an advanced solid tumor such as melanoma, head and neck, liver or kidney cancer.

V gene TRBV6-6 combines with J gene TRBJ2-1; the D is unclear. Trimming pared 6 bases from V and 12 bases from J, leaving 15 bases between. Germline-derived CDR1 and CDR2 are MNHNY and SVGAGI (reference sequence). The CDR3 is 12 residues long. CDR3 region: CASRDDSYRQFF. The CDR3 nucleotides are TGTGCCAGCAGAGACGACTCCTACCGGCAGTTCTTC.

Details on this clone: This sample includes further DNA sequences coding for the same CDR3. The J gene is TRBJ1-2, the V gene TRBV7-2, with D possibly matching TRBD1 (5 bases). The CDR3 length is 16 residues. Trimming pared 1 base from V and 1 base from J, leaving 13 bases between. In germline, CDR1 is SGHTA, CDR2 FQGNSA. The CDR3 here is CASSLGGAGDNYGYTF. The CDR3, as DNA: TGTGCCAGCAGCTTAGGAGGGGCGGGCGATAACTATGGCTACACCTTC. Together with reference TRBV7-2 and TRBJ1-2, the CDR3 gives the full variable domain: GAGVSQSPSNKVTEKGKDVELRCDPISGHTALYWYRQSLGQGLEFLIYFQGNSAPDKSGLPSDRFSAERTGGSVSTLTIQRTQQEDSAVYLCASSLGGAGDNYGYTFGSGTRLTVV.

The chain combines TRBV11-2 with TRBJ2-3; 8 nucleotides align to TRBD1. CDR3 length equals 18 residues. The V gene's germline CDR1 is SGHAT and CDR2 FQNNGV. The J segment lost 4 bases and the V segment lost 3 bases, leaving 15 bases of the junction unmatched. The CDR3 loop reads CASSFWPGQGKFSDTQYF. The CDR3 nucleotides are TGTGCCAGCAGCTTCTGGCCCGGACAGGGAAAGTTCTCAGATACGCAGTATTTT.

The V gene is TRBV19, the J gene TRBJ1-5, with unresolved D. Germline V gene sequence: CDR1 LNHDA, CDR2 SQIVND (reference sequence). The CDR3 is 14 amino acids. V lost 3 bases and J 9 bases, leaving 15 bases between the germline ends. The CDR3 nucleotides read TGTGCCAGTAGTATTTCCCGCGGGAGCAGGCCCCAGCATTTT. It codes for CASSISRGSRPQHF. The full variable domain, with the rest looked up from reference TRBV19 and TRBJ1-5, is DGGITQSPKYLFRKEGQNVTLSCEQNLNHDAMYWYRQDPGQGLRLIYYSQIVNDFQKGDIAEGYSVSREKKESFPLTVTSAQKNPTAFYLCASSISRGSRPQHFGDGTRLSIL.

The genes are TRBV7-7 and TRBJ2-3; D is undetermined. The CDR3 has 16 residues. V gave up 1 base and J gave up 0 bases, with 11 bases separating them. Germline loops: CDR1 SSHAT, CDR2 FNYEAQ (reference sequence). DNA for the CDR3: TGTGCCAGCAGCTTAGATGGCGACGGTAGCACAGATACGCAGTATTTT. Its protein is CASSLDGDGSTDTQYF.

Comments on this clone: At one of its ends the junction is not consistent with the germline gene, which may arise from a read error. The chain links TRBV11-2 to TRBJ2-3; tentatively, D is TRBD1 or TRBD2 (5 bases each). CDR3 size: 13 residues. Germline-derived CDR1 and CDR2 are SGHAT and FQNNGV. The CDR3 reads CASSPGPPETQYF. CDR3 in DNA: TGTGCCAGCAGCCCGGGACCCCCAGAGACGCAGTATTTT.

This clone occurred once. The chain couples TRBV5-1 to TRBJ1-1, with TRBD1 identical over 7 bases. There are 13 residues in the CDR3. The germline V gene has CDR1 SGHRS and CDR2 YFSETQ. V was clipped by 3 bases and J by 10 bases; unmatched bases: 9. The CDR3 reads CASSWGAAGGAFF. In nucleotides, the CDR3 is TGCGCCAGCAGCTGGGGGGCCGCAGGGGGAGCTTTCTTT.

The chain is built from TRBV7-3 and TRBJ2-5; TRBD1 matches 7 bases. Germline trimming cut 1 base from V and 7 bases from J; bases unmatched to any gene: 15. CDR1 SGHTA and CDR2 FQGTGA come from the germline V gene. CDR3 length equals 17 residues. The CDR3 loop is CASSLRRGSGGMGTQYF. CDR3 in DNA: TGTGCCAGCAGCTTAAGGAGAGGGTCAGGGGGAATGGGGACCCAGTACTTC.

V is TRBV4-1 and J is TRBJ2-7, with 11 bases aligning to TRBD1. V gave up 1 base and J gave up 4 bases; unmatched junction bases: 6. The CDR3 consists of 16 residues. Germline CDR1 MGHRA, CDR2 YSYEKL. CDR3: CASSQAPGQGVYEQYF. CDR3 DNA sequence: TGCGCCAGCAGCCAAGCCCCGGGACAGGGGGTATACGAGCAGTACTTC.

The V call is TRBV18, the J call TRBJ1-4; 7 bases fit TRBD1. The V gene end was trimmed by 6 bases and the J gene end by 1 base; junction bases not matched to a gene: 14. This CDR3 spans 18 amino acids. Germline-derived CDR1 and CDR2 are KGHSH and LQKENI. CDR3 coding DNA: TGTGCCAGCTCCGTAGACCCGATACACAGGGGAACTAATGAAAAACTGTTTTTT. This encodes CASSVDPIHRGTNEKLFF.

This chain links TRBV7-9 with TRBJ2-6, with D maybe TRBD1 (6 bases). The CDR3 is made up of 17 amino acids. Germline CDR1 and CDR2: SEHNR and FQNEAQ (reference sequence). V shed 2 bases and J shed 0 bases, with 11 bases lying between them. The CDR3 region is CASSLTGQLSGANVLTF. The CDR3 DNA follows: TGTGCCAGCAGCTTAACAGGACAGCTCTCTGGGGCCAACGTCCTGACTTTC.

This chain connects TRBV19 to TRBJ1-4; tentatively, D is TRBD1 (5 bases). The ends were cut back, 3 bases at V and 5 bases at J, with 7 bases in the middle. The germline gives CDR1 LNHDA, CDR2 SQIVND (reference sequence). The CDR3 is 13 residues long. The CDR3, as DNA: TGTGCCAGTAGTATGGAGGGGAATGAAAAACTGTTTTTT. Its protein is CASSMEGNEKLFF.

The chain has TRBV5-1 and TRBJ2-3; D remains ambiguous. The V end was cut by 4 bases, the J end by 0 bases, with 15 bases between. The CDR3 loop spans 16 amino acids. Germline CDR1 and CDR2: SGHRS and YFSETQ. The DNA of the CDR3 is TGCGCCAGCAGCCCGGGCGGTCAGACCAGCACAGATACGCAGTATTTT. Its translation is CASSPGGQTSTDTQYF. The variable domain in full, with the rest retrieved from reference TRBV5-1 and TRBJ2-3, is KAGVTQTPRYLIKTRGQQVTLSCSPISGHRSVSWYQQTPGQGLQFLFEYFSETQRNKGNFPGRFSGRQFSNSRSEMNVSTLELGDSALYLCASSPGGQTSTDTQYFGPGTRLTVL.

The chain carries TRBV4-3 and TRBJ2-5; possible D gene TRBD2, 5 bases. The germline V gene encodes CDR1 LGHNA and CDR2 YSLEER. The CDR3 loop spans 13 amino acids. Trimming left V 4 bases short and J 5 bases short, with 11 bases between. In DNA, the CDR3 is TGCGCCAGCAGCCCCGGCCCGGGGGAGACCCAGTACTTC. This sequence encodes CASSPGPGETQYF.

The chain recombines TRBV7-2 with TRBJ1-6, with D hard to call. V shed 5 bases and J shed 8 bases, with 16 bases lying between them. This CDR3 comprises 15 residues. Germline V gives CDR1 SGHTA, CDR2 FQGNSA. The CDR3 nucleotides are TGTGCCAGCAGCCCCATCGGGCCTTGGGATTCACCCCTCCACTTT. It is translated as CASSPIGPWDSPLHF.

V is TRBV6-5 and J is TRBJ1-5; TRBD1 agrees at 8 bases. This CDR3 region has 14 residues. Losses at the gene ends were 6 bases for V and 7 bases for J; bases not matched to a gene: 8. From germline, CDR1 is MNHEY and CDR2 SVGAGI. CDR3 amino acids: CASSSRGPRQPQHF. The CDR3 DNA reads TGTGCCAGCAGCTCCAGGGGGCCGCGACAGCCCCAGCATTTT.

This clone has a single count. V is TRBV5-4 and J is TRBJ1-1, with 9 bases identical to TRBD1. V gave up 4 bases and J gave up 10 bases; unmatched junction bases: 8. In germline, CDR1 is SGHNT, CDR2 YYREEE (reference sequence). The CDR3 loop spans 13 amino acids. The CDR3 sequence: CASSPGTGFGAFF. CDR3 sequence (DNA): TGTGCCAGCAGCCCCGGGACAGGGTTCGGAGCTTTCTTT.

The chain carries TRBV11-2 and TRBJ2-3, with 8 bases lining up with TRBD2. The CDR3 is made up of 15 amino acids. Germline lookup yields CDR1 SGHAT and CDR2 FQNNGV. Losses at the gene ends were 8 bases for V and 0 bases for J; bases not matched to a gene: 7. DNA of the CDR3: TGTGCCAGCGCCCCTAGCGGGCTGAGCACAGATACGCAGTATTTT. This translates into CASAPSGLSTDTQYF.

The chain has TRBV18 and TRBJ1-4, with no clear D. CDR3 length: 15 amino acids. CDR1 and CDR2 (germline): KGHSH, LQKENI. V lost 5 bases, J lost 0 bases, and 10 bases lay in between. Here the CDR3 DNA reads TGTGCCAGCTCAGAGAAGGTTGCAACTAATGAAAAACTGTTTTTT. The encoded protein is CASSEKVATNEKLFF.

V usage is TRBV5-1 and J usage is TRBJ2-5; D tentatively fits TRBD1 or TRBD2 (5 bases each). This CDR3 has 15 amino acids. Germline V lookup: CDR1 SGHRS, CDR2 YFSETQ. V dropped 3 bases and J dropped 2 bases, with 14 bases sitting between them. This CDR3 is CASSSAGTKQETQYF. The CDR3 region has the DNA TGCGCCAGCAGCTCCGCCGGGACGAAACAAGAGACCCAGTACTTC. Variable domain in full (rest from reference TRBV5-1 and TRBJ2-5): KAGVTQTPRYLIKTRGQQVTLSCSPISGHRSVSWYQQTPGQGLQFLFEYFSETQRNKGNFPGRFSGRQFSNSRSEMNVSTLELGDSALYLCASSSAGTKQETQYFGPGTRLLVL.

The rearrangement links TRBV23-1 to TRBJ1-1, with unresolved D. TRBV23-1 is known as an ORF, though its function is uncertain. V lost 6 bases, J lost 6 bases, and 2 bases lay in between. The CDR3 covers 9 residues. DNA for the CDR3: TGCGCCAGCAGCCCTGAAGCTTTCTTT. Translation: CASSPEAFF.

The chain links TRBV5-1 to TRBJ2-7; a weak D match, TRBD2 (6 bases). The CDR3 runs 16 residues. Germline lookup yields CDR1 SGHRS and CDR2 YFSETQ. V gave up 4 bases and J gave up 1 base, with 18 bases separating them. DNA for the CDR3: TGCGCCAGCAGCCCAACCGCCGGGACTGATTCCTACGAGCAGTACTTC. This sequence encodes CASSPTAGTDSYEQYF.